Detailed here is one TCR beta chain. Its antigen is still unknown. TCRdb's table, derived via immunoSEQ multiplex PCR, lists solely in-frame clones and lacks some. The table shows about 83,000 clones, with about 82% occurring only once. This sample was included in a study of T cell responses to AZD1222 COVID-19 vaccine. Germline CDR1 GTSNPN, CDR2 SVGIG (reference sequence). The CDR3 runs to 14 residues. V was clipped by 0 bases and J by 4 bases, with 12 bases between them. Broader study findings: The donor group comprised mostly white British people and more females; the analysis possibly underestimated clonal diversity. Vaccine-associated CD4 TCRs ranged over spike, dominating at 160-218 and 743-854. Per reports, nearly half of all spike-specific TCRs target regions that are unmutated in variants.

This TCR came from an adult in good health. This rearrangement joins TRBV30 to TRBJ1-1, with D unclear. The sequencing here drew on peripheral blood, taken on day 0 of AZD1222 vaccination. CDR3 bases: TGTGCCTGGAGTGTAAGTGCGGTGACCACTGAAGCTTTCTTT. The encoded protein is CAWSVSAVTTEAFF.